Following are 13 T cell receptor beta chains from one sample sequenced in a study of shared clonotypes between healthy human individuals (dated by TCRdb to 2018 to 2020). CD8 naive samples were CD45RO-negative cells positively selected for CCR7, giving a CD45RA+CCR7+ population that excluded TemRA cells. Library creation used the immunoSEQ multiplex PCR assay. The clones in this table, taken by TCRdb from immuneACCESS, are in-frame only. Not every clone is retained; where verified, under half of the shortfall comes from an unresolved V gene, and the cause of the rest is unknown. This sample has 1.5 million to 2.5 million clones in its table, and about 94% of those were observed once. Around 1% of the sample is taken by the ten largest. Sequenced: naive CD8+ T cells sorted from blood. The intended sense of this specimen's cell subset or site label: CD45RA+CCR7+. These receptor sequences come from a man aged 18-30 years in good health.

The rearrangement joins TRBV11-2 to TRBJ2-7; the D gene could be TRBD1 or TRBD2 (5 bases each). The germline CDR1 and CDR2 sequences are SGHAT and FQNNGV. The V and J ends lost 5 bases and 3 bases respectively, with 11 bases between them. The CDR3 sequence is 13 residues long. The DNA of the CDR3 is TGTGCCAGCAGCCTCGGGGCCCACTACGAGCAGTACTTC. Translated: CASSLGAHYEQYF.

V usage is TRBV7-9 and J usage is TRBJ1-4, with TRBD1 as a possible D gene (6 bases). Trimming took 5 bases from V and 2 from J, leaving 15 bases between them. Germline V gene data show CDR1 as SEHNR and CDR2 as FQNEAQ (reference sequence). This CDR3 has 16 residues. The CDR3, as DNA: TGTGCCAGCAGCGGATCACAGGGCCCCACTAATGAAAAACTGTTTTTT. It encodes CASSGSQGPTNEKLFF.

The rearrangement joins TRBV4-1 to TRBJ2-1; D is unclear. The CDR3 is made up of 15 amino acids. CDR1 and CDR2 (germline): MGHRA, YSYEKL. The V gene lost 4 bases and the J gene lost 0 bases, with 10 bases spanning the gap. The CDR3 bases are TGCGCCAGCAGCCCAGCCCTCAGCTCCTACAATGAGCAGTTCTTC. Translating gives CASSPALSSYNEQFF.

Note on this clone: This sample includes further DNA sequences coding for the same CDR3. The chain has TRBV6-5 and TRBJ2-3, with D perhaps TRBD1 (7 bases). There are 15 residues in the CDR3. Deletions cut 0 bases from V and 3 bases from J, with 10 bases between. Per the germline V gene, CDR1 is MNHEY and CDR2 is SVGAGI. CDR3 DNA: TGTGCCAGCAGTTACTCGGCAGGGGGGACAGATACGCAGTATTTT. Translating it yields CASSYSAGGTDTQYF.

V and J are TRBV2 and TRBJ2-1, with TRBD1 matching 7 bases. Germline V CDR1 and CDR2: SNHLY, FYNNEI. The CDR3 has 16 residues. V shed 1 base, J shed 5 bases, and the junction held 8 bases outside the gene matches. The CDR3 DNA sequence: TGTGCCAGCAGTGAAGGGGAGACAGGGACCAACAATGAGCAGTTCTTC. It translates to CASSEGETGTNNEQFF.

Points on this clone: Other DNA sequences from this sample encode an identical CDR3 as well. The chain carries TRBV27 and TRBJ2-1; no clear D. The V end lost 3 bases, the J end lost 2 bases, and 8 bases lay between the germline ends. This CDR3 is 14 amino acids long. Germline V gene lookup returns CDR1 MNHEY and CDR2 SMNVEV (reference sequence). The CDR3 region is CASSLAAPYNEQFF. CDR3 sequence (DNA): TGTGCCAGCAGTTTGGCAGCCCCCTACAATGAGCAGTTCTTC.

The gene calls are TRBV5-6 and TRBJ2-5; D may be TRBD1 (6 bases). The CDR3 length is 14 residues. Trimming pared 1 base from V and 2 bases from J, leaving 9 bases between. CDR1 and CDR2 from the germline V gene are SGHDT and YYEEEE. Here the CDR3 DNA reads TGTGCCAGCAGCTTGTTAGGGGGTCAAGAGACCCAGTACTTC. As protein: CASSLLGGQETQYF.

V gene TRBV29-1 combines with J gene TRBJ2-7, with 8 nucleotides matching TRBD2. CDR1 is SQVTM and CDR2 is ANQGSEA in the germline V gene. V was pared by 7 bases and J by 4 bases, with 12 bases of the junction left unmatched. The CDR3 has 14 residues. The CDR3 protein is CSAAGGDFMYEQYF. For the CDR3, the DNA is TGCAGCGCCGCCGGGGGGGACTTTATGTACGAGCAGTACTTC.

The chain couples TRBV4-3 to TRBJ2-7; 11 bases are shared with TRBD2. This CDR3 region has 15 residues. After removal of 0 bases from V and 4 bases from J, the junction contained 2 bases not matched to a gene. The germline V gene has CDR1 LGHNA and CDR2 YSLEER. The CDR3, as DNA: TGCGCCAGCAGCCAAGAACTAGCGGGAGTATACGAGCAGTACTTC. Translated: CASSQELAGVYEQYF.

The V gene is TRBV7-6, the J gene TRBJ2-7; D may be TRBD2 (5 bases). This CDR3 is built from 14 residues. The germline V and J ends were trimmed by 5 bases and 6 bases, with 17 bases remaining between them. Germline CDR1 is SGHVS and CDR2 is FNYEAQ. The CDR3 sequence: CASSPSNNRGEQYF. As DNA, the CDR3 is TGTGCCAGCAGCCCAAGCAACAACCGGGGCGAGCAGTACTTC.

In nucleotides, the CDR3 is TGTGCCAGCAGCTTGGCTAGCGGGGGTTACCGCTACGAGCAGTACTTC. Amino acids: CASSLASGGYRYEQYF. The chain links TRBV5-6 to TRBJ2-7, with TRBD2 identical over 10 bases. The V and J ends lost 0 bases and 3 bases, in that order; junction bases with no gene match: 6. Germline V CDR1 and CDR2: SGHDT, YYEEEE. The CDR3 is made up of 16 amino acids.

The chain joins TRBV10-2 to TRBJ2-7, with 9 bases matching TRBD2. The CDR3 loop spans 14 amino acids. With 7 bases clipped from V and 5 bases from J, the junction kept 9 bases outside the gene matches. CDR1 is WSHSY and CDR2 is SAAADI in the germline V gene. The CDR3 spells CASNGLAIPNEQYF. CDR3 sequence (DNA): TGCGCCAGCAACGGACTAGCGATACCTAACGAGCAGTACTTC.

CDR3 bases: TGTGCCAGTAGTCCCCGAGGGGATGGCTACACCTTC. Translating it yields CASSPRGDGYTF. The chain employs TRBV19 and TRBJ1-2, with D possibly matching TRBD1 (5 bases). The CDR3 sequence is 12 residues long. Germline lookup yields CDR1 LNHDA and CDR2 SQIVND (reference sequence). The V end lost 5 bases, the J end lost 6 bases, and 10 bases lay between the germline ends.